Here is one T cell receptor (beta chain) with its context. This clone showed up just once. Its antigen target is currently unknown. One base away there is no much larger clone; base qualities are not given. The trial excluded patients who had a history of autoimmune disease or were on systemic immunosuppression. Peripheral blood for TCR sequencing was drawn from every dose cohort at baseline, at cycle 4 day 1 and at cycle 7 day 1. The samples were taken from a phase I, first-in-human, multicenter, open-label dose-escalation trial of ivuxolimab. Adults with locally advanced or metastatic head and neck squamous cell, hepatocellular, melanoma or renal cell carcinoma were enrolled in the trial. CD4+ and CD8+ T cells were sorted separately from peripheral blood before TCR sequencing. V is pared back by 3 bases and J by 11 bases, with 14 bases lying between the germline termini. The CDR3 goes from the cysteine to the phenylalanine over 12 residues. Kept here is only the CDR3 DNA, which spans 36 bases and is read in frame from base 1. Based on the germline V gene, the CDR1 and CDR2 sequences are SGHDT and YYEEEE.

These data belong to a study of OX40 agonist ivuxolimab in advanced cancers. The study in broad terms: The costimulatory receptor OX40 (CD134) was targeted by ivuxolimab, a fully human IgG2 agonistic monoclonal antibody. The paper describes the monotherapy dose-escalation part (N of about 50 patients) of the phase I trial of ivuxolimab. Intravenous ivuxolimab was administered to patients every 2 weeks at six dose levels: 0.01, 0.1, 0.3, 1.5, 3 and 10 mg/kg. Among the approximately 54 dose-escalation patients, some 20 had hepatocellular carcinoma, approximately 15 melanoma, 9 renal cell carcinoma and 9 head and neck cancer. Peripheral TCRbeta sequencing aimed to test whether ivuxolimab altered TCR sequence diversity and caused clonal T-cell expansion. Partial responses occurred in three dose-escalation patients: two with cutaneous melanoma and one with hepatocellular carcinoma. The dose-escalation cohort was 82.7% male with a mean age of about 54 years, ranging from roughly 20 to 85. Patients were allowed to have had prior anti-PD-1, anti-PD-L1 or anti-CTLA-4 therapy, and 40% of the dose-escalation patients had previously received checkpoint inhibitors. What the study reported, not specific to this receptor: In the 0.1-3.0 mg/kg groups, partial responders were among the patients with the lowest normalized peripheral clonal expansion, particularly in CD8+ T cells. Low levels of normalized T-cell clonal expansion were also seen in some patients who did not respond. After ivuxolimab, CD8+ T cells had more expanded clones than CD4+ T cells on average. Clonal expansion of both CD4+ and CD8+ blood T cells was observed from baseline to week 6 at doses 0.1 to 3.0 mg/kg. The antigen specificity of the peripheral T cells that underwent clonal expansion was not determined.

For sequencing of the TCRbeta CDR3 region, genomic DNA was extracted from the sorted cells. The immunoSEQ Assay was used to sequence the TCRbeta CDR3 regions. Here the immuneACCESS table is served through TCRdb, limited to in-frame sequences with V and J called. Missing clones are a known gap in these copies; in checked studies unresolved V genes cover under half, and the rest lacks a known reason. This sample has 35,000 to 55,000 clones in its table, and about 94% of those were observed once. The biggest ten clones account for 11% of the sample. The clonotype originates from an adult with an advanced solid tumor such as melanoma, head and neck, liver or kidney cancer. The sample was CD4+ or CD8+ T cells sorted from blood, taken in a trial of the OX40 agonist ivuxolimab. The chain is made from TRBV5-6 and TRBJ1-1; a confident D gene designation cannot be given. The nucleotides are TGTGCCAGCAGCTCCCTAGAGTTTCAGGCTTTCTTT. This is translated as CASSSLEFQAFF.